This entry concerns a single T cell receptor (beta chain). In the original workflow: Junction-only immunoSEQ sequences carried no quality scores, so filtering differed. Profiled with immunoSEQ multiplex PCR; TCRdb holds only in-frame clones, not every one. That table gives V, J and clone size, and the DNA gave D and trimming. Of about 490,000 clones listed, around 80% are singletons. This record comes from a study of shared clonotypes between healthy human individuals. This CDR3 contains 14 residues. The germline V gene encodes CDR1 SGHAT and CDR2 FQNNGV. V lost 2 bases and J 0 bases, leaving 5 bases between the germline ends.

This TCR was recovered from a woman in her thirties or forties in good health. Some clones in this sample may be carry-over from other donors' samples. Sequenced material: PBMCs. The chain combines TRBV11-2 with TRBJ2-1; D uncertain. CDR3 loop: CASSLYLSYNEQFF. The CDR3 region has the DNA TGTGCCAGCAGCTTATACCTCTCCTACAATGAGCAGTTCTTC.